The 8 T cell receptor beta chains below were found in one sample sequenced in a study of T-cell reconstitution after alpha-beta-depleted transplantation in children. Molecular barcoding with unique molecular identifiers was used for the TCRbeta library. TCRdb re-derived calls from the PCR reads in MiXCR, one entry per CDR3 protein. The sample consists of about a million distinct CDR3 sequences, about 30% of them appearing once. Material: PBMCs, mostly from graft donor cells, obtained 360 days after TCRalphabeta/CD19-depleted stem cell transplant. The receptor source for this set is a boy under two years old who had a stem cell transplant for SCID, so the T cells may come from the graft donor.

This chain uses TRBV28 with TRBJ2-7; D might be TRBD2 (5 bases). Germline values: CDR1 MDHEN, CDR2 SYDVKM. Trimming removed 4 bases at V and 0 bases at J, with 13 bases between. The CDR3 loop spans 15 amino acids. The CDR3 region is CASSSPKRISYEQYF. In DNA form, the CDR3 reads TGTGCCAGCAGTTCCCCCAAGCGGATCTCCTACGAGCAGTACTTC.

The V and J genes are TRBV6-5 and TRBJ2-3; tentatively, D is TRBD2 (6 bases). Trimming cost V 0 bases and J 8 bases, with 18 bases left between them. Germline assignment: CDR1 MNHEY and CDR2 SVGAGI. The CDR3 loop spans 16 amino acids. CDR3 region: CASSYSGRGLLATQYF. The CDR3 DNA reads TGTGCCAGCAGTTACTCGGGGCGGGGCCTACTCGCTACGCAGTATTTT.

J is TRBJ2-2 and V is TRBV18, with 7 nucleotides matching TRBD1. The CDR3 covers 15 residues. Germline-derived CDR1 and CDR2 are KGHSH and LQKENI. With V trimmed by 3 bases and J by 4 bases, 5 bases remained unmatched. CDR3 bases: TGTGCCAGCTCACCGGGGACAGTTATCACCGGGGAGCTGTTTTTT. Encoded protein: CASSPGTVITGELFF. The variable domain in full, completed from reference TRBV18 and TRBJ2-2, reads NAGVMQNPRHLVRRRGQEARLRCSPMKGHSHVYWYRQLPEEGLKFMVYLQKENIIDESGMPKERFSAEFPKEGPSILRIQQVVRGDSAAYFCASSPGTVITGELFFGEGSRLTVL.

This sequence joins TRBV5-6 and TRBJ1-6; D gene uncertain. This CDR3 is 17 amino acids long. Germline values: CDR1 SGHDT, CDR2 YYEEEE. Trimming pared 0 bases from V and 0 bases from J, leaving 10 bases between. The CDR3 sequence: CASSLVSSSSYNSPLHF. In nucleotides, the CDR3 is TGTGCCAGCAGCTTGGTCTCGTCAAGCTCCTATAATTCACCCCTCCACTTT.

The CDR3, as DNA: TGCGCCAGCAGCTTGGTCCCGAGTGTGGATTCACCCCTCCACTTT. Its protein product is CASSLVPSVDSPLHF. J is TRBJ1-6 and V is TRBV5-1; D gene unclear. The V gene's germline CDR1 is SGHRS and CDR2 YFSETQ. The CDR3 contains 15 residues. V shed 0 bases and J shed 8 bases, with 12 bases lying between them.

The chain has TRBV5-1 and TRBJ2-7, with D unclear. V gave up 9 bases and J gave up 2 bases, with 15 bases separating them. Per the germline V gene, CDR1 is SGHRS and CDR2 is YFSETQ. This CDR3 region has 13 residues. Written as DNA, the CDR3 is TGCGCCATCCCACGGTTCCCACCCTACGAGCAGTACTTC. Its protein product is CAIPRFPPYEQYF.

The rearrangement uses TRBV29-1 and TRBJ2-5; possibly TRBD2 for D (6 bases). V was trimmed by 5 bases and J by 5 bases, leaving 12 bases between them. Germline CDR1 SQVTM, CDR2 ANQGSEA. The length of the CDR3 is 12 residues. CDR3: CSVSEGAETQYF. DNA for the CDR3: TGCAGCGTTTCGGAGGGCGCGGAGACCCAGTACTTC.

The table lists this clonotype with a few counts. The J gene is TRBJ2-7, the V gene TRBV7-2; TRBD1 or TRBD2 may be the D gene (6 bases each). The CDR3 has 14 residues. The germline V gene has CDR1 SGHTA and CDR2 FQGNSA. Between the trimmed V and J ends, which lost 8 bases and 2 bases, there was a span of 16 bases. The CDR3 is CASPNAGHTYEQYF. The CDR3 DNA follows: TGTGCCAGCCCAAACGCGGGACATACCTACGAGCAGTACTTC.